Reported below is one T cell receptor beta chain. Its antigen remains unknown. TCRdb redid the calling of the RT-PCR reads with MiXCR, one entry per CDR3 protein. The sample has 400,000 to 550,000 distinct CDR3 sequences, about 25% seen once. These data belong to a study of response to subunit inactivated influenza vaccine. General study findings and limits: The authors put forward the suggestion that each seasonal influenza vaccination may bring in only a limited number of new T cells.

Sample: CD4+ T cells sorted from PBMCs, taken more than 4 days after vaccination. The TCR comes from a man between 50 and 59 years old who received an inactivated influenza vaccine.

This chain's CDR3 is CSVGVLLSYNEQFF. The CDR3 DNA reads as TGCAGCGTTGGGGTACTTCTCTCCTACAATGAGCAGTTCTTC. The chain recombines TRBV29-1 with TRBJ2-1; D call uncertain. The V gene's germline CDR1 is SQVTM and CDR2 ANQGSEA. The CDR3 extends over 14 amino acids. V was shortened by 4 bases and J by 0 bases, with 10 bases between the two germline ends.